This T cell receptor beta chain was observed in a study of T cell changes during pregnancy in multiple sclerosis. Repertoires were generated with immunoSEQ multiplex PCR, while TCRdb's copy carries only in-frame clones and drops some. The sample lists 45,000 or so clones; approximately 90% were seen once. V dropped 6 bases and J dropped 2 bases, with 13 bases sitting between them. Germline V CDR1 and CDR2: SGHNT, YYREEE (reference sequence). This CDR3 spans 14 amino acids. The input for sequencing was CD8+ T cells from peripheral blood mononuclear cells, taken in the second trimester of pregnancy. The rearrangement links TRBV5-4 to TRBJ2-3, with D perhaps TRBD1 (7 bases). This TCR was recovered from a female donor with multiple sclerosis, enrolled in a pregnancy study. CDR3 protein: CASNHRGLTDTQYF. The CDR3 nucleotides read TGTGCCAGCAACCACAGGGGACTCACAGATACGCAGTATTTT. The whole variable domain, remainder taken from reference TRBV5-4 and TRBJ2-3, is ETGVTQSPTHLIKTRGQQVTLRCSSQSGHNTVSWYQQALGQGPQFIFQYYREEENGRGNFPPRFSGLQFPNYSSELNVNALELDDSALYLCASNHRGLTDTQYFGPGTRLTVL.